Following are 32 T cell receptor beta chains from one sample sequenced in a study of OX40 agonist ivuxolimab in advanced cancers. TCRdb's copy holds only in-frame clones and misses some; the assay was immunoSEQ multiplex PCR. The table includes tens of thousands of clones, roughly nine tenths detected once. Sequences were derived from CD4+ or CD8+ T cells sorted from blood, sampled in a trial of the OX40 agonist ivuxolimab. All receptors come from an adult with an advanced solid tumor such as melanoma, head and neck, liver or kidney cancer.

The sample holds one count of this clone. The V call is TRBV28, the J call TRBJ2-7; no definite D call. Germline CDR1 and CDR2: MDHEN and SYDVKM. This CDR3 contains 14 residues. The germline V and J ends were trimmed by 7 bases and 1 base, with 14 bases remaining between them. The CDR3, as DNA: TGTGCCAGCATGAAGTGGAGATCTTCCTACGAGCAGTACTTC. This gives the protein CASMKWRSSYEQYF.

The chain couples TRBV4-1 to TRBJ1-4, with 9 bases matching TRBD1. CDR1 MGHRA and CDR2 YSYEKL come from the germline V gene. The junction had 7 bases not matched to a gene; V was cut back by 5 bases and J by 6 bases. CDR3 length: 15 amino acids. The CDR3: CASSVQGALDEKLFF. CDR3 DNA: TGCGCCAGCAGCGTACAGGGGGCTTTGGATGAAAAACTGTTTTTT.

The chain employs TRBV28 and TRBJ2-5; D gene ambiguous. In germline, CDR1 is MDHEN, CDR2 SYDVKM. CDR3 length: 14 residues. The V gene lost 3 bases and the J gene lost 5 bases, with 13 bases spanning the gap. This CDR3 is CASSLVGGDETQYF. DNA of the CDR3: TGTGCCAGCAGTTTGGTGGGCGGAGACGAGACCCAGTACTTC.

V is TRBV5-4 and J is TRBJ2-1; possible D gene TRBD1, 5 bases. V lost 7 bases to trimming and J lost 8 bases, with 16 bases between them. This CDR3 comprises 13 residues. Germline CDR1 and CDR2: SGHNT and YYREEE (reference sequence). CDR3 in amino acids: CASRRPQGDEQFF. The CDR3 DNA reads TGTGCCAGCCGTCGACCCCAGGGCGATGAGCAGTTCTTC.

The count of this clone is one. The gene calls are TRBV9 and TRBJ2-5; D perhaps matches TRBD2 (6 bases). The CDR3 has 15 amino acids. V lost 4 bases to trimming and J lost 0 bases, with 13 bases between them. Germline values: CDR1 SGDLS, CDR2 YYNGEE. The CDR3 DNA reads TGTGCCAGCAGCACGGGACTGGGAAACCAAGAGACCCAGTACTTC. This sequence encodes CASSTGLGNQETQYF.

In this sample, this clone turned up once. The V call is TRBV5-6, the J call TRBJ2-7; possible D gene TRBD1, 6 bases. Trimming cost V 0 bases and J 2 bases, with 15 bases left between them. The length of the CDR3 is 16 residues. In germline, CDR1 is SGHDT, CDR2 YYEEEE. The CDR3: CASSLAVGTYPYEQYF. The DNA for the CDR3 is TGTGCCAGCAGCTTGGCCGTCGGGACATACCCCTACGAGCAGTACTTC.

The chain links TRBV14 to TRBJ2-7; D is perhaps TRBD1 (6 bases). The CDR3 sequence is 15 residues long. The ends were cut back, 0 bases at V and 4 bases at J, with 13 bases in the middle. Germline V lookup: CDR1 SGHDN, CDR2 FVKESK. The CDR3 region is CASSQEKQGIYEQYF. In nucleotides, the CDR3 is TGTGCCAGCAGCCAAGAGAAGCAGGGGATTTACGAGCAGTACTTC.

The table lists this clone with a few counts. V usage is TRBV9 and J usage is TRBJ1-6; TRBD1 aligns across 10 bases. Germline-derived CDR1 and CDR2 are SGDLS and YYNGEE. This CDR3 region has 17 residues. V dropped 4 bases and J dropped 5; count of bases not matched to a gene: 9. The CDR3 DNA sequence: TGTGCCAGCAGCACTATAGCCGGGACAGGGGATAATTCACCCCTCCACTTT. Translation: CASSTIAGTGDNSPLHF.

The chain combines TRBV7-9 with TRBJ2-7, with TRBD1 matching 8 bases. V trimming: 5 bases; J trimming: 2 bases; junction bases outside the gene matches: 5. Germline CDR1 reads SEHNR; CDR2 reads FQNEAQ (reference sequence). CDR3 length equals 14 residues. CDR3 coding DNA: TGTGCCAGCAGCCCCGGGACAGGACCCTACGAGCAGTACTTC. Its translation: CASSPGTGPYEQYF.

The CDR3 sequence is CASSLDQGSNQPQHF. For the CDR3, the DNA is TGTGCCAGCAGCTTAGACCAGGGGAGCAATCAGCCCCAGCATTTT. The chain uses TRBV7-2 and TRBJ1-5, with TRBD1 as a possible D gene (6 bases). The germline gives CDR1 SGHTA, CDR2 FQGNSA. There are 15 residues in the CDR3. The germline V and J ends were trimmed by 1 base and 1 base, with 8 bases remaining between them.

The genes are TRBV5-6 and TRBJ2-5, with D uncertain. The germline gives CDR1 SGHDT, CDR2 YYEEEE. The CDR3 has 11 residues. V lost 2 bases to trimming and J lost 4 bases, with 3 bases between them. CDR3 sequence reads: CASSFAETQYF. The CDR3 coding sequence is TGTGCCAGCAGCTTCGCAGAGACCCAGTACTTC.

The chain is built from TRBV14 and TRBJ2-6; D uncertain. The V and J ends lost 4 bases and 4 bases respectively, with 11 bases between them. Germline values: CDR1 SGHDN, CDR2 FVKESK. The CDR3 runs 15 residues. CDR3 in DNA: TGTGCCAGCAGCCTTATCGGGTCCGGGGCCAACGTCCTGACTTTC. Protein product: CASSLIGSGANVLTF.

V gene TRBV4-2 combines with J gene TRBJ1-1; 9 bases map to TRBD1. CDR3 length: 19 residues. J was trimmed by 5 bases and V by 1 base; bases with no gene match: 17. Per the germline V gene, CDR1 is LGHNA and CDR2 is YNFKEQ. CDR3 sequence (DNA): TGTGCCAGCAGCCAAGGGAGGGGCCGGGGGGGACAGGGACGAACTGAAGCTTTCTTT. This codes for CASSQGRGRGGQGRTEAFF.

The chain links TRBV29-1 to TRBJ2-7; D gene ambiguous. The length of the CDR3 is 12 residues. Germline loops: CDR1 SQVTM, CDR2 ANQGSEA. Trimming pared 7 bases from V and 1 base from J, leaving 11 bases between. CDR3 protein: CSGCKSSYEQYF. As DNA, the CDR3 is TGCAGCGGTTGTAAGTCTTCCTACGAGCAGTACTTC.

The chain has TRBV28 and TRBJ2-1; D possibly corresponds to TRBD2 (7 bases). The CDR3 totals 15 residues. Germline CDR1 and CDR2: MDHEN and SYDVKM. V lost 10 bases, J lost 4 bases, and 20 bases lay in between. The CDR3 DNA is TGTGCCATCCGAGGGGGAGGGCCTAAATACAATGAGCAGTTCTTC. It yields the protein CAIRGGGPKYNEQFF.

CDR3 loop: CASSGPGLAASDTQYF. The CDR3 DNA sequence: TGTGCCAGCAGCGGCCCTGGGCTAGCGGCTTCAGATACGCAGTATTTT. V gene TRBV9 combines with J gene TRBJ2-3; TRBD2 agrees at 7 bases. The CDR3 has 16 residues. The germline V gene encodes CDR1 SGDLS and CDR2 YYNGEE. Trimming removed 3 bases from V and 4 bases from J; junction bases left unmatched: 11. The complete variable domain, with remaining parts taken from reference TRBV9 and TRBJ2-3, reads DSGVTQTPKHLITATGQRVTLRCSPRSGDLSVYWYQQSLDQGLQFLIQYYNGEERAKGNILERFSAQQFPDLHSELNLSSLELGDSALYFCASSGPGLAASDTQYFGPGTRLTVL.

The rearrangement uses TRBV15 and TRBJ2-1; D might be TRBD1 or TRBD2, each matching 6 bases. CDR1 is LNHNV and CDR2 is YYDKDF in the germline V gene (reference sequence). V lost 0 bases and J lost 7, with 16 bases in between. The CDR3 contains 16 residues. The CDR3 is CATSRDIGGLGNEQFF. In DNA form, the CDR3 reads TGTGCCACCAGCAGAGATATAGGGGGGCTTGGTAATGAGCAGTTCTTC.

This clone turned up a few times. The chain uses TRBV5-4 and TRBJ2-5, with 11 positions matching TRBD2. From germline, CDR1 is SGHNT and CDR2 YYREEE (reference sequence). V gave up 4 bases and J gave up 4 bases; unmatched junction bases: 6. There are 15 residues in the CDR3. The CDR3 sequence is CASSPRLAGGETQYF. DNA of the CDR3: TGTGCCAGCAGCCCTAGGCTAGCGGGGGGAGAGACCCAGTACTTC.

V gene TRBV7-2 combines with J gene TRBJ2-4; D is possibly TRBD1 (5 bases). The V gene lost 5 bases and the J gene lost 0 bases, with 14 bases spanning the gap. The CDR3 is made up of 16 amino acids. CDR1 and CDR2 from the germline V gene are SGHTA and FQGNSA. CDR3 sequence: CASSDLKGVAKNIQYF. The CDR3 DNA sequence: TGTGCCAGCAGCGACCTAAAAGGGGTAGCCAAAAACATTCAGTACTTC. Supplemented by reference TRBV7-2 and TRBJ2-4, the full variable domain reads GAGVSQSPSNKVTEKGKDVELRCDPISGHTALYWYRQSLGQGLEFLIYFQGNSAPDKSGLPSDRFSAERTGGSVSTLTIQRTQQEDSAVYLCASSDLKGVAKNIQYFGAGTRLSVL.

A word on this clone: At one of its ends the junction is not consistent with the germline gene, which may arise from a read error. The J gene is TRBJ2-5, the V gene TRBV7-7, with 13 bases matching TRBD2. This CDR3 comprises 17 residues. Germline-derived CDR1 and CDR2 are SSHAT and FNYEAQ (reference sequence). As DNA, the CDR3 is TGTGCTAGCAGCTTGGCGCCCGGGACTAGCGGGACTGAGACCCAGTACTTC. This sequence encodes CASSLAPGTSGTETQYF.

This rearrangement joins TRBV5-6 to TRBJ1-2, with a possible D match to TRBD1 (6 bases). This CDR3 spans 14 amino acids. Trimming left V 0 bases short and J 7 bases short, with 13 bases between. CDR1 and CDR2 (germline): SGHDT, YYEEEE. CDR3 bases: TGTGCCAGCAGCTTGGATCCAGGGGCAGGTGGCTACACCTTC. Protein: CASSLDPGAGGYTF.

The rearrangement joins TRBV29-1 to TRBJ2-5; tentatively, D is TRBD1 (6 bases). The CDR3 is made up of 11 amino acids. Trimming pared 4 bases from V and 4 bases from J, leaving 7 bases between. Germline loops: CDR1 SQVTM, CDR2 ANQGSEA. In DNA form, the CDR3 reads TGCAGCGTTGGGGACACAGAGACCCAGTACTTC. It specifies CSVGDTETQYF.

The chain uses TRBV6-4 and TRBJ1-5; TRBD1 matches 7 bases. This CDR3 region has 14 residues. Germline loops: CDR1 MRHNA, CDR2 SNTAGT. The V segment lost 6 bases and the J segment 9 bases; nucleotides outside the gene matches: 11. In nucleotides, the CDR3 is TGTGCCAGCAGCTCAGACAGGGCCTCAGGGCCCCAGCATTTT. This translates into CASSSDRASGPQHF.

This clone was picked up one time. This chain joins TRBV6-1 and TRBJ1-5; 9 bases line up with TRBD1. Germline V gene data show CDR1 as MNHNS and CDR2 as SASEGT. CDR3 length: 15 amino acids. Trimming at V came to 6 bases and at J to 0 bases, leaving 3 bases not matched to a gene. In nucleotides, the CDR3 is TGTGCCAGCAGAGTGGGACAGGGTAGCAATCAGCCCCAGCATTTT. The encoded protein is CASRVGQGSNQPQHF.

The V and J genes are TRBV18 and TRBJ1-6; 8 nucleotides align to TRBD1. CDR1 is KGHSH and CDR2 is LQKENI in the germline V gene. Unmatched junction bases numbered 4, after V lost 1 base and J lost 8 bases. This CDR3 contains 15 residues. This CDR3 is CASSPLDRVDSPLHF. Here the CDR3 DNA reads TGTGCCAGCTCACCACTGGACAGGGTTGATTCACCCCTCCACTTT. Based on the CDR3 plus reference TRBV18 and TRBJ1-6, the full variable domain is NAGVMQNPRHLVRRRGQEARLRCSPMKGHSHVYWYRQLPEEGLKFMVYLQKENIIDESGMPKERFSAEFPKEGPSILRIQQVVRGDSAAYFCASSPLDRVDSPLHFGNGTRLTVT.

The chain is built from TRBV2 and TRBJ2-7; 10 bases align to TRBD1. There are 14 residues in the CDR3. Germline V gene data show CDR1 as SNHLY and CDR2 as FYNNEI. V shed 8 bases and J 4 bases; nucleotides not matched to a gene: 8. The DNA of the CDR3 is TGTGCCAGCGGACAGGGGGAGCTCCGATACGAGCAGTACTTC. Protein: CASGQGELRYEQYF. The full variable domain, its missing parts supplied by reference TRBV2 and TRBJ2-7, is EPEVTQTPSHQVTQMGQEVILRCVPISNHLYFYWYRQILGQKVEFLVSFYNNEISEKSEIFDDQFSVERPDGSNFTLKIRSTKLEDSAMYFCASGQGELRYEQYFGPGTRLTVT.

The rearrangement joins TRBV5-6 to TRBJ1-2; TRBD1 agrees at 12 bases. The CDR3 extends over 15 amino acids. Germline CDR1 is SGHDT and CDR2 is YYEEEE. Trimming took 5 bases from V and 4 from J; bases not matched to a gene: 6. CDR3 in amino acids: CASRWGQGARYGYTF. Here the CDR3 DNA reads TGTGCCAGCAGATGGGGACAGGGGGCTCGCTATGGCTACACCTTC.

J is TRBJ2-2 and V is TRBV2; no clear D. CDR3 length: 13 amino acids. V gave up 4 bases and J gave up 6 bases, with 9 bases separating them. Germline assignment: CDR1 SNHLY and CDR2 FYNNEI. CDR3 sequence (DNA): TGTGCCAGCAGTGCTTTGTCGTCCGGGGAGCTGTTTTTT. Its translation: CASSALSSGELFF.

The DNA of the CDR3 is TGCGCCAGCAGCAGGGACAGTGCAACTAATGAAAAACTGTTTTTT. It specifies CASSRDSATNEKLFF. The J gene is TRBJ1-4, the V gene TRBV5-1, with 7 bases aligning to TRBD1. Trimming cost V 4 bases and J 0 bases; bases outside gene matches: 3. The CDR3 is 15 amino acids. Per the germline V gene, CDR1 is SGHRS and CDR2 is YFSETQ.

This chain links TRBV4-1 with TRBJ2-5, with 10 bases fitting TRBD1. Germline loops: CDR1 MGHRA, CDR2 YSYEKL. The CDR3 is made up of 15 amino acids. J gave up 5 bases and V 4 bases, and 7 bases lay outside the gene matches. The CDR3 nucleotides are TGCGCCAGCAGCCGCCTCGACAGGGGGCTGGAGACCCAGTACTTC. Its protein is CASSRLDRGLETQYF.

The chain employs TRBV5-1 and TRBJ2-2; perhaps TRBD2 as D (6 bases). Germline V gene sequence: CDR1 SGHRS, CDR2 YFSETQ. This CDR3 region has 17 residues. Trimming pared 5 bases from V and 6 bases from J, leaving 23 bases between. The CDR3 DNA reads TGCGCCAGCAGAATTGGTCAGGGAGGCACTTCTGCCGGGGAGCTGTTTTTT. It specifies CASRIGQGGTSAGELFF. The variable domain in full, with the rest retrieved from reference TRBV5-1 and TRBJ2-2, is KAGVTQTPRYLIKTRGQQVTLSCSPISGHRSVSWYQQTPGQGLQFLFEYFSETQRNKGNFPGRFSGRQFSNSRSEMNVSTLELGDSALYLCASRIGQGGTSAGELFFGEGSRLTVL.

The chain links TRBV6-5 to TRBJ1-4, with TRBD1 matching over 8 bases. The CDR3 has 12 amino acids. V trimming: 6 bases; J trimming: 8 bases; junction bases outside the gene matches: 2. Germline CDR1 and CDR2: MNHEY and SVGAGI. CDR3 protein: CASSRDREKLFF. DNA of the CDR3: TGTGCCAGCAGCCGGGACAGGGAAAAACTGTTTTTT.